The 3 T cell receptor beta chains below all came from one sample that was sequenced in a study of cytomegalovirus exposure and HLA in healthy donors. Libraries were prepared by immunoSEQ multiplex PCR; TCRdb keeps only in-frame clonotypes and omits some of them. The sample carries about 170,000 clones, nearly 90% recorded once. Sequencing was carried out using PBMCs. The receptors derive from a man aged 18-30 years in good health and CMV-seropositive.

The CDR3 region is CASSLGVAGAGEQYF. DNA for the CDR3: TGTGCCAGCAGCCTAGGGGTAGCGGGAGCGGGCGAGCAGTACTTC. The rearrangement uses TRBV2 and TRBJ2-7, with 9 nucleotides matching TRBD2. The CDR3 contains 15 residues. With 6 bases clipped from V and 6 bases from J, the junction kept 12 bases outside the gene matches. Looked up from germline, CDR1 is SNHLY and CDR2 is FYNNEI. Variable domain in full (rest from reference TRBV2 and TRBJ2-7): EPEVTQTPSHQVTQMGQEVILRCVPISNHLYFYWYRQILGQKVEFLVSFYNNEISEKSEIFDDQFSVERPDGSNFTLKIRSTKLEDSAMYFCASSLGVAGAGEQYFGPGTRLTVT.

This clone was found a few times. The chain combines TRBV7-9 with TRBJ2-7, with 11 positions matching TRBD2. Germline V lookup: CDR1 SEHNR, CDR2 FQNEAQ (reference sequence). The CDR3 spans 14 residues. The ends lost 5 bases at V and 7 bases at J; junction bases unmatched: 7. DNA of the CDR3: TGTGCCAGCAGCCCTCGACTAGCGGGATATGAGCAGTACTTC. Translated, it gives CASSPRLAGYEQYF.

This clone was counted a single time. This chain uses TRBV2 with TRBJ2-3; TRBD2 matches 9 bases. V lost 8 bases and J lost 2; bases outside the gene matches: 5. The V gene's germline CDR1 is SNHLY and CDR2 FYNNEI. The CDR3 totals 14 residues. CDR3 DNA: TGTGCCAGCTTTCTAGCGGGGAACACAGATACGCAGTATTTT. It codes for CASFLAGNTDTQYF.